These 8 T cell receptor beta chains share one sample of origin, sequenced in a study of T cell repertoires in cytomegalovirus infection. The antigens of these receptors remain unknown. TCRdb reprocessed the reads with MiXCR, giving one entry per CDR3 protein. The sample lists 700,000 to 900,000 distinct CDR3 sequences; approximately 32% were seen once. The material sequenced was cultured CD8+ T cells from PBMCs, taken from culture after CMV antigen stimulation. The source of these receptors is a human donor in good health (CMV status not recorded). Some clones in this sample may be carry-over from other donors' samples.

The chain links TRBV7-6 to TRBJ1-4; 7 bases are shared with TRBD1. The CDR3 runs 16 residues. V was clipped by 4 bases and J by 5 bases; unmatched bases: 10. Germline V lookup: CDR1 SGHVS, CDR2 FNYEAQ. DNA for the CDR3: TGTGCCAGCAGCTCTACGCCGGGACAGAAGAATGAAAAACTGTTTTTT. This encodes CASSSTPGQKNEKLFF.

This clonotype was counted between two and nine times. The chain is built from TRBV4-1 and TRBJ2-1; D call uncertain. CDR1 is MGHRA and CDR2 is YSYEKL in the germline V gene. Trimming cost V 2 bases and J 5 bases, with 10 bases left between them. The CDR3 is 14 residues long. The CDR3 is CASSQLYRDNEQFF. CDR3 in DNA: TGCGCCAGCAGCCAATTGTACAGAGACAATGAGCAGTTCTTC.

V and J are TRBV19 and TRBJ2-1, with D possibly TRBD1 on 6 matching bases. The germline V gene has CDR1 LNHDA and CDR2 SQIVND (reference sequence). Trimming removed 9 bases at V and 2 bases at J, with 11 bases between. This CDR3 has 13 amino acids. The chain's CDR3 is CASGKGAYNEQFF. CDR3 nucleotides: TGTGCCAGCGGTAAGGGGGCCTACAATGAGCAGTTCTTC.

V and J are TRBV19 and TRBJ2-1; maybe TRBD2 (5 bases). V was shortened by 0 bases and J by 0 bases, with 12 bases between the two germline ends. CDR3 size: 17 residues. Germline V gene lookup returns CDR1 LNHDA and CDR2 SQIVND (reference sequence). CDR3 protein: CASSIEAGESSYNEQFF. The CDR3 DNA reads TGTGCCAGTAGTATAGAGGCGGGCGAAAGCTCCTACAATGAGCAGTTCTTC.

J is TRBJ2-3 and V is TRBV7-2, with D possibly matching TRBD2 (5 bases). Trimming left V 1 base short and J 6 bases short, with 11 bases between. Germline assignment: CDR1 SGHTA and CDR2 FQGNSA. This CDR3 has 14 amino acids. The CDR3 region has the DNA TGTGCCAGCAGCTTAGAGGGAGACGGGGATACGCAGTATTTT. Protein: CASSLEGDGDTQYF.

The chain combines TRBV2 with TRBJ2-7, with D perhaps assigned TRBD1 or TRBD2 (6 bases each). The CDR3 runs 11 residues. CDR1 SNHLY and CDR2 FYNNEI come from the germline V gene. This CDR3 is CATNRGTNMGV. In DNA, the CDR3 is TGTGCCACCAACCGGGGGACAAACATGGGCGTC.

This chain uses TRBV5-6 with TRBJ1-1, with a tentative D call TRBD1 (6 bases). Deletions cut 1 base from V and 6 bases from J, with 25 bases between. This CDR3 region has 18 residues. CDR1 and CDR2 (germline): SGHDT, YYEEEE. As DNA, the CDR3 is TGTGCCAGCAGCTTGAGGGGGTGGATTAGACGTGAGGGGGCTGAAGCTTTCTTT. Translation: CASSLRGWIRREGAEAFF.

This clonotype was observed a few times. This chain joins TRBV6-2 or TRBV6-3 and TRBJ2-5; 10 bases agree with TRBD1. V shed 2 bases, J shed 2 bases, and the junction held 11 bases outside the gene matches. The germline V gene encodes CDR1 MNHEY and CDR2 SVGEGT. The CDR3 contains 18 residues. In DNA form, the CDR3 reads TGTGCCAGCAGTTACGATCCGGACAGGGGGAGCCTACAAGAGACCCAGTACTTC. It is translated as CASSYDPDRGSLQETQYF.